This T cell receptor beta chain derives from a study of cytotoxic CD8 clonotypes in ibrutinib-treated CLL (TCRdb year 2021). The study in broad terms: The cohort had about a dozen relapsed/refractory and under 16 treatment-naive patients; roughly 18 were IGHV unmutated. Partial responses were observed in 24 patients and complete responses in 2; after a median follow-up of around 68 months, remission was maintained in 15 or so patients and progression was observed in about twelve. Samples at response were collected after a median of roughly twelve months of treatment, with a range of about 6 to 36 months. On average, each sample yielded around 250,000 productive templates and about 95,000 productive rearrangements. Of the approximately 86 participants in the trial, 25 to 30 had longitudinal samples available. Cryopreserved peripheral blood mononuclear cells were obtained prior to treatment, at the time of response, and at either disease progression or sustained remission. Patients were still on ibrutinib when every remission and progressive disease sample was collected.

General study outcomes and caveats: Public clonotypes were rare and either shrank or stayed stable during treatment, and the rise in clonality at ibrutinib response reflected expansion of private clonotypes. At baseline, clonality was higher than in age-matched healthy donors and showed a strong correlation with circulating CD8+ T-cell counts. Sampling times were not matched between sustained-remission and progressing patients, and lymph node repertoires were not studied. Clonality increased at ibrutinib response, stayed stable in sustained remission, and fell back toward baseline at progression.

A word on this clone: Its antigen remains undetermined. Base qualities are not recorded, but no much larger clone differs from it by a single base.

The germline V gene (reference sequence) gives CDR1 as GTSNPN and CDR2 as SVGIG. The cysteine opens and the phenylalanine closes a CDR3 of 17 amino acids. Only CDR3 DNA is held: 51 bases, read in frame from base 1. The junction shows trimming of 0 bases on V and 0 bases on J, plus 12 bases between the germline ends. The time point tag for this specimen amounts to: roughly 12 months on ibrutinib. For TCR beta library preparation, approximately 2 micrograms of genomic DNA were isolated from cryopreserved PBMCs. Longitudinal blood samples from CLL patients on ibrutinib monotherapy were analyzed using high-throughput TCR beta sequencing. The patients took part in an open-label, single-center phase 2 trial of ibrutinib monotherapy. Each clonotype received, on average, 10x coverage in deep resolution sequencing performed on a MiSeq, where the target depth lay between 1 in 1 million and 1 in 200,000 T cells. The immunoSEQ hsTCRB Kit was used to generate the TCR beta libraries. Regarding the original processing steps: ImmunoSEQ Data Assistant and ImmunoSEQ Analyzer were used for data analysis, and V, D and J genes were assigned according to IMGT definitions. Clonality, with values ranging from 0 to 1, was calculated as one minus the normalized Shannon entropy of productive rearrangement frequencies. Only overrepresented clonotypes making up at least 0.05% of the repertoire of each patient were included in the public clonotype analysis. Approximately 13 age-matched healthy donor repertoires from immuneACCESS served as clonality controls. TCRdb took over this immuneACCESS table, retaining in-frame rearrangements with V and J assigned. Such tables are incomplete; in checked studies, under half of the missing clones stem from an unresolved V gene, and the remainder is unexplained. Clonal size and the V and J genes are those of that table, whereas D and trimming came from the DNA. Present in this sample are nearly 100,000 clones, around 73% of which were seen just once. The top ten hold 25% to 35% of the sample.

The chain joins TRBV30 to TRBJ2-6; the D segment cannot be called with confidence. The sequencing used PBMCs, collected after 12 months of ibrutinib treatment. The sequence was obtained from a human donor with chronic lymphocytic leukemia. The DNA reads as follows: TGTGCCTGGAGTGTACAAGGGATGAGCTCTGGGGCCAACGTCCTGACTTTC. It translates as CAWSVQGMSSGANVLTF. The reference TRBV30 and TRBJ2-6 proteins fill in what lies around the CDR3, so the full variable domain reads SQTIHQWPATLVQPVGSPLSLECTVEGTSNPNLYWYRQAAGRGLQLLFYSVGIGQISSEVPQNLSASRPQDRQFILSSKKLLLSDSGFYLCAWSVQGMSSGANVLTFGAGSRLTVL.